This T cell receptor (beta chain) was recorded in a study of shared clonotypes between healthy human individuals. General study points: Compared with memory subsets, naive subsets generally had larger estimated richness. Sequencing of the sorted subsets was shown by rarefaction to be incomplete despite large depth.

Comments on this clone: The antigen is unknown.

This was a deep-level run. TCRdb's copy holds only in-frame clones and misses some; the assay was immunoSEQ multiplex PCR. The sample lists roughly 650,000 clones; around 96% were seen once. CD45RO negativity and positive selection for CCR7 defined naive CD8 cells, a population that excluded terminally differentiated effector memory CD45RA+ cells. Adults of Caucasian background living in Nashville, Tennessee made up all donors. This CDR3 region has 14 residues. The junction had 3 bases not matched to a gene; V was cut back by 6 bases and J by 4 bases. Per the germline V gene, CDR1 is MNHEY and CDR2 is SVGAGI.

The receptor was isolated from a woman in her 30s in good health. Sequencing used naive CD8+ T cells sorted from blood. The chain recombines TRBV6-5 with TRBJ2-7, with 13 bases that match TRBD2. Written as DNA, the CDR3 is TGTGCCAGCAGGGGACTAGCGGGAAGGTACGAGCAGTACTTC. Translating gives CASRGLAGRYEQYF.